This T cell receptor (beta chain) was found in a study of T cell changes during pregnancy in multiple sclerosis. The CDR3 covers 16 residues. The J segment lost 5 bases and the V segment lost 3 bases, leaving 4 bases of the junction unmatched. Per the germline V gene, CDR1 is LNHNV and CDR2 is YYDKDF (reference sequence). The protocol was immunoSEQ multiplex PCR, while the TCRdb copy is restricted to in-frame clones and leaves out a portion. Of just under 20,000 clones listed, 80% to 90% were seen once; the top ten hold around 7.5%. This receptor was identified in a female donor in good health, enrolled as a control in a pregnancy study. V and J are TRBV15 and TRBJ2-5; 15 bases are a match to TRBD2. The sample here was CD8+ T cells from peripheral blood mononuclear cells, taken in the second trimester of pregnancy. The CDR3 reads CATSRGLAGGEETQYF. CDR3 in DNA: TGTGCCACCAGCAGGGGACTAGCGGGAGGCGAGGAGACCCAGTACTTC.